This T cell receptor (beta chain) was captured by sequencing in a study of cytomegalovirus exposure and HLA in healthy donors. This clone was counted only a few times. Its target is not known. Findings and limits, study-wide: In a later analysis, TCR association rates varied by HLA locus: DRB1 most, HLA-C fewest. A classifier reportedly called cytomegalovirus status with high sensitivity and specificity. Earlier results showed most TCR beta V segments being productive about 87% or about 30% of the time.

Germline CDR1 SGHVS, CDR2 FQNEAQ. The CDR3 contains 15 residues. Trimming removed 1 base from V and 3 bases from J; junction bases left unmatched: 3. 13 Jbeta primers and 60 Vbeta primers were used for the PCR. Libraries were prepared by immunoSEQ multiplex PCR; TCRdb keeps only in-frame clonotypes and omits some of them. The table has over 150,000 clones, 68% seen once. The donors comprised healthy bone marrow donors. V usage is TRBV7-8 and J usage is TRBJ2-1; 7 bases agree with TRBD2. Material: PBMCs. The TCR was taken from a woman in her 40s in good health and CMV-seropositive. The CDR3 reads CASSLGSGVYNEQFF. The CDR3 DNA reads TGTGCCAGCAGCTTAGGGAGCGGGGTCTACAATGAGCAGTTCTTC. Drawing the rest from reference TRBV7-8 and TRBJ2-1, the complete variable domain is GAGVSQSPRYKVAKRGQDVALRCDPISGHVSLFWYQQALGQGPEFLTYFQNEAQLDKSGLPSDRFFAERPEGSVSTLKIQRTQQEDSAVYLCASSLGSGVYNEQFFGPGTRLTVL.